This T cell receptor (beta chain) was recovered during a study of blood T cell repertoires in COVID-19. In the original workflow: Amplification with reference gene primers provided the estimates of nucleated cell counts. Libraries were prepared by immunoSEQ multiplex PCR; TCRdb keeps only in-frame clonotypes and omits some of them. That table furnishes V, J and clone size, whereas the DNA furnished D and trimming. The sample consists of 250,000 or so clones, approximately 83% of them appearing once. Participant ages covered about 18 to 95 years across about two dozen US areas. Either two negative PCRs, clearance, or symptom resolution qualified Cohort 3 donors as recovered. Germline CDR1 is MDHEN and CDR2 is SYDVKM. Trimming pared 2 bases from V and 7 bases from J, leaving 9 bases between. The CDR3 has 13 residues. Remarks on this clone: The sample contains more than one DNA sequence encoding this CDR3.

The genes are TRBV28 and TRBJ2-1, with a tentative D call TRBD1 (7 bases). The clonotype originates from a woman aged 45-59 years who had recovered from COVID-19. Material for sequencing was PBMCs or T cells enriched from blood (not recorded which). The CDR3 loop reads CASSLAGGNEQFF. For the CDR3, the DNA is TGTGCCAGCAGTTTAGCAGGGGGGAATGAGCAGTTCTTC.